The rows below give T cell receptor beta chains drawn from one sample of a study of T cells in Graves' hyperthyroidism and ophthalmopathy. One entry per CDR3 protein, called by TCRdb with MiXCR from the multiplex PCR reads. The sample has about 530,000 distinct CDR3 sequences; roughly a sixth are singletons. Sequencing was performed on blood. The source is a woman younger than 30 with Graves' ophthalmopathy. CDR3s include the opening cysteine and the closing phenylalanine or tryptophan. Each record gives: CDR3 protein, CDR3 DNA, V gene, D gene, CDR3 length, clone size, J gene. A D gene is named only where the DNA matches it firmly. Some rows have no size entry. The others give once, few or many, or a class for an expanded clone.

CDR3aa: CASSESEAGRVSSEAFF
CDR3nt: TGCGCCAGCAGTGAGTCGGAAGCGGGGCGGGTTAGTTCTGAAGCTTTCTTT
v_gene: TRBV10-1
d_gene: -
len: 17
abundance: -
j_gene: TRBJ1-1

CDR3aa: CASSPPTGTSFYNEQFF
CDR3nt: TGTGCCAGCTCACCACCTACCGGGACTAGCTTTTACAATGAGCAGTTCTTC
v_gene: TRBV18
d_gene: TRBD2
len: 17
abundance: many
j_gene: TRBJ2-1

CDR3aa: CASSPNRSTGELFF
CDR3nt: TGTGCCAGCAGCCCTAACCGATCCACCGGGGAGCTGTTTTTT
v_gene: TRBV28
d_gene: -
len: 14
abundance: many
j_gene: TRBJ2-2

CDR3aa: CASSTGQGNAGELFF
CDR3nt: TGTGCCAGCAGTACGGGACAGGGTAACGCCGGGGAGCTGTTTTTT
v_gene: TRBV6-1
d_gene: TRBD1
len: 15
abundance: many
j_gene: TRBJ2-2

CDR3aa: CASSFPGSRCNEQFF
CDR3nt: TGTGCCAGTAGTTTTCCGGGATCCAGATGCAATGAGCAGTTCTTC
v_gene: TRBV19
d_gene: -
len: 15
abundance: -
j_gene: TRBJ2-1

CDR3aa: CAWRGGSTHTEAFF
CDR3nt: TGTGCCTGGAGGGGCGGCAGTACCCACACTGAAGCTTTCTTT
v_gene: TRBV30
d_gene: -
len: 14
abundance: -
j_gene: TRBJ1-1

CDR3aa: CANSLLLVNTGELFF
CDR3nt: TGTGCCAACAGTTTACTGCTAGTGAACACCGGAGAGCTGTTTTTT
v_gene: TRBV28
d_gene: -
len: 15
abundance: -
j_gene: TRBJ2-2

CDR3aa: CASSFSGGLMNEQFF
CDR3nt: TGTGCCAGCAGCTTCAGTGGGGGACTAATGAATGAGCAGTTCTTC
v_gene: TRBV11-3
d_gene: TRBD2
len: 15
abundance: few
j_gene: TRBJ2-1

CDR3aa: CASSLEGGANYGYTF
CDR3nt: TGTGCCAGCAGTCTGGAAGGGGGAGCTAACTATGGCTACACCTTC
v_gene: TRBV28
d_gene: -
len: 15
abundance: -
j_gene: TRBJ1-2

CDR3aa: CAWGTGPNYGYTF
CDR3nt: TGTGCCTGGGGGACAGGGCCTAACTATGGCTACACCTTC
v_gene: TRBV30
d_gene: TRBD1
len: 13
abundance: many
j_gene: TRBJ1-2

CDR3aa: CSVLFARHSEQFF
CDR3nt: TGCAGCGTTCTATTCGCTAGACACTCTGAGCAGTTCTTC
v_gene: TRBV29-1
d_gene: -
len: 13
abundance: -
j_gene: TRBJ2-1

CDR3aa: CASSRPGEANTGELFF
CDR3nt: TGTGCCAGCAGCCGACCAGGGGAAGCGAACACCGGGGAGCTGTTTTTT
v_gene: TRBV14
d_gene: -
len: 16
abundance: -
j_gene: TRBJ2-2

CDR3aa: CASSPDTEHYEQYF
CDR3nt: TGTGCCAGCAGCCCGGATACGGAACACTACGAGCAGTACTTC
v_gene: TRBV7-2
d_gene: -
len: 14
abundance: many
j_gene: TRBJ2-7

CDR3aa: CAWTKTVSDTEAFF
CDR3nt: TGTGCCTGGACAAAGACAGTTTCGGACACTGAAGCTTTCTTT
v_gene: TRBV30
d_gene: -
len: 14
abundance: few
j_gene: TRBJ1-1

CDR3aa: CSARERTGKFNEQFF
CDR3nt: TGCAGTGCTAGAGAACGGACAGGGAAATTCAATGAGCAGTTCTTC
v_gene: TRBV20-1
d_gene: TRBD1
len: 15
abundance: many
j_gene: TRBJ2-1

CDR3aa: CASGGTDTQYF
CDR3nt: TGTGCCAGCGGGGGCACAGATACGCAGTATTTT
v_gene: TRBV28
d_gene: -
len: 11
abundance: many
j_gene: TRBJ2-3

CDR3aa: CASSPTVQRAYNEQFF
CDR3nt: TGTGCCAGCAGCCCGACGGTACAGCGAGCCTACAATGAGCAGTTCTTC
v_gene: TRBV7-6
d_gene: -
len: 16
abundance: many
j_gene: TRBJ2-1

CDR3aa: CASSPSGGPNEQFF
CDR3nt: TGTGCCAGCAGTCCTAGCGGGGGCCCCAATGAGCAGTTCTTC
v_gene: TRBV12-3/TRBV12-4
d_gene: TRBD2
len: 14
abundance: -
j_gene: TRBJ2-1

CDR3aa: CASSVTGSNEQYF
CDR3nt: TGTGCCAGCAGTGTGACAGGGTCCAACGAGCAGTACTTC
v_gene: TRBV28
d_gene: TRBD1
len: 13
abundance: many
j_gene: TRBJ2-7

CDR3aa: CASSLNEAYNEQFF
CDR3nt: TGTGCCAGCAGCTTAAACGAGGCCTACAATGAGCAGTTCTTC
v_gene: TRBV7-3
d_gene: -
len: 14
abundance: few
j_gene: TRBJ2-1

CDR3aa: CASSPTGTGRDIQYF
CDR3nt: TGTGCCAGCAGCCCCACCGGGACAGGGAGAGACATTCAGTACTTC
v_gene: TRBV2
d_gene: TRBD1
len: 15
abundance: many
j_gene: TRBJ2-4

CDR3aa: CASSRGRDNQPQHF
CDR3nt: TGTGCCAGCAGCCGGGGACGGGACAATCAGCCCCAGCATTTT
v_gene: TRBV28
d_gene: -
len: 14
abundance: many
j_gene: TRBJ1-5

CDR3aa: CASSSGSIVDEQYF
CDR3nt: TGTGCCAGCAGTAGCGGGAGTATCGTCGACGAGCAGTACTTC
v_gene: TRBV6-2/TRBV6-3
d_gene: TRBD2
len: 14
abundance: few
j_gene: TRBJ2-7

CDR3aa: CASSIDRPRVYNEQFF
CDR3nt: TGTGCCAGTAGTATAGATCGGCCCAGGGTCTACAATGAGCAGTTCTTC
v_gene: TRBV19
d_gene: -
len: 16
abundance: once
j_gene: TRBJ2-1

CDR3aa: CASTPAGGPYEQYF
CDR3nt: TGTGCCAGCACCCCCGCGGGGGGCCCCTACGAGCAGTACTTC
v_gene: TRBV28
d_gene: TRBD2
len: 14
abundance: many
j_gene: TRBJ2-7

CDR3aa: CASSLVGQGYGNTIYF
CDR3nt: TGCGCCAGCAGCTTGGTCGGACAGGGCTATGGAAACACCATATATTTT
v_gene: TRBV5-1
d_gene: TRBD1
len: 16
abundance: -
j_gene: TRBJ1-3

CDR3aa: CAWSPGYTGSPLHF
CDR3nt: TGTGCCTGGAGTCCCGGGTATACTGGTTCACCCCTCCACTTT
v_gene: TRBV30
d_gene: -
len: 14
abundance: many
j_gene: TRBJ1-6

CDR3aa: CAIADRDSDNEQFF
CDR3nt: TGTGCCATCGCGGACAGGGACTCCGACAATGAGCAGTTCTTC
v_gene: TRBV10-3
d_gene: TRBD1
len: 14
abundance: many
j_gene: TRBJ2-1

CDR3aa: CASSQVGPGANVLTF
CDR3nt: TGTGCCAGCAGCCAAGTGGGGCCTGGGGCCAACGTCCTGACTTTC
v_gene: TRBV27
d_gene: -
len: 15
abundance: few
j_gene: TRBJ2-6

CDR3aa: CASTVSSGGRKNIQYF
CDR3nt: TGTGCCAGCACCGTTTCAAGCGGGGGGCGGAAAAACATTCAGTACTTC
v_gene: TRBV3-1
d_gene: TRBD2
len: 16
abundance: many
j_gene: TRBJ2-4

CDR3aa: CASSPSSGGSTDTQYF
CDR3nt: TGTGCCAGCAGCCCCTCGAGCGGGGGTAGCACAGATACGCAGTATTTT
v_gene: TRBV6-2/TRBV6-3
d_gene: TRBD2
len: 16
abundance: many
j_gene: TRBJ2-3

CDR3aa: CASSRSRGGEGAQYF
CDR3nt: TGCGCCAGCAGCCGCAGTAGGGGCGGTGAGGGGGCCCAGTACTTC
v_gene: TRBV5-1
d_gene: -
len: 15
abundance: -
j_gene: TRBJ2-5

CDR3aa: CSVQTGGAALREQYF
CDR3nt: TGCAGTGTCCAGACAGGGGGCGCTGCATTGAGGGAGCAGTACTTC
v_gene: TRBV20-1
d_gene: TRBD1
len: 15
abundance: many
j_gene: TRBJ2-7

CDR3aa: CASSPGMKGGETQYF
CDR3nt: TGTGCCAGCAGCCCAGGAATGAAGGGAGGGGAGACCCAGTACTTC
v_gene: TRBV11-2
d_gene: TRBD2
len: 15
abundance: -
j_gene: TRBJ2-5

CDR3aa: CASNRGGWAETQYF
CDR3nt: TGTGCCAGCAACCGAGGGGGGTGGGCGGAGACCCAGTACTTC
v_gene: TRBV2
d_gene: -
len: 14
abundance: many
j_gene: TRBJ2-5

CDR3aa: CSAEAGPSDEQYF
CDR3nt: TGCAGCGCCGAAGCGGGACCCTCGGACGAGCAGTACTTC
v_gene: TRBV29-1
d_gene: TRBD2
len: 13
abundance: -
j_gene: TRBJ2-7

CDR3aa: CASSYVQGANTEAFF
CDR3nt: TGTGCCAGCAGTTACGTACAGGGGGCCAACACTGAAGCTTTCTTT
v_gene: TRBV6-2/TRBV6-3
d_gene: TRBD1
len: 15
abundance: -
j_gene: TRBJ1-1

CDR3aa: CASSEPGGLEETQYF
CDR3nt: TGCGCCAGCAGTGAGCCAGGGGGTTTGGAAGAGACCCAGTACTTC
v_gene: TRBV10-2
d_gene: TRBD1
len: 15
abundance: -
j_gene: TRBJ2-5

CDR3aa: CASRATGGGTDTQYF
CDR3nt: TGTGCCAGCAGAGCAACAGGGGGAGGCACAGATACGCAGTATTTT
v_gene: TRBV9
d_gene: TRBD1
len: 15
abundance: -
j_gene: TRBJ2-3

CDR3aa: CASSFTSRSSYEQYF
CDR3nt: TGTGCCAGCAGCTTTACCAGCAGGAGCTCCTACGAGCAGTACTTC
v_gene: TRBV11-2
d_gene: -
len: 15
abundance: many
j_gene: TRBJ2-7

CDR3aa: CASSFSLAAYAPSTDTQYF
CDR3nt: TGTGCCAGCAGCTTTAGCCTAGCGGCATATGCCCCTAGCACAGATACGCAGTATTTT
v_gene: TRBV7-9
d_gene: TRBD2
len: 19
abundance: -
j_gene: TRBJ2-3

CDR3aa: CASSTGGKGNQPQHF
CDR3nt: TGTGCCAGCAGCACAGGGGGAAAGGGCAATCAGCCCCAGCATTTT
v_gene: TRBV28
d_gene: TRBD1
len: 15
abundance: many
j_gene: TRBJ1-5

CDR3aa: CASSLRLASYEQYF
CDR3nt: TGTGCCAGCAGTTTACGACTAGCGTCCTACGAGCAGTACTTC
v_gene: TRBV27
d_gene: TRBD2
len: 14
abundance: -
j_gene: TRBJ2-7

CDR3aa: CATSLRTFGEKLFF
CDR3nt: TGTGCCACCAGCTTGCGGACCTTTGGCGAAAAACTGTTTTTT
v_gene: TRBV15
d_gene: -
len: 14
abundance: -
j_gene: TRBJ1-4

CDR3aa: CASSPPAGVSDTQYF
CDR3nt: TGCGCCAGCAGCCCACCGGCGGGAGTGTCAGATACGCAGTATTTT
v_gene: TRBV4-1
d_gene: TRBD2
len: 15
abundance: -
j_gene: TRBJ2-3

CDR3aa: CASSQSRPGQTFGYTF
CDR3nt: TGTGCCAGTAGTCAGAGTCGTCCGGGACAGACTTTCGGCTACACCTTC
v_gene: TRBV19
d_gene: TRBD1
len: 16
abundance: many
j_gene: TRBJ1-2

CDR3aa: CALEEGTEAFF
CDR3nt: TGTGCCTTGGAGGAAGGGACTGAAGCTTTCTTT
v_gene: TRBV30
d_gene: -
len: 11
abundance: many
j_gene: TRBJ1-1

CDR3aa: CASSPGTDSGNTIYF
CDR3nt: TGTGCCAGCAGCCCCGGGACAGACTCTGGAAACACCATATATTTT
v_gene: TRBV3-1
d_gene: TRBD1
len: 15
abundance: many
j_gene: TRBJ1-3

CDR3aa: CASSLGQGSAGELFF
CDR3nt: TGCGCCAGCAGCTTGGGACAGGGGTCGGCCGGGGAGCTGTTTTTT
v_gene: TRBV5-1
d_gene: TRBD1
len: 15
abundance: -
j_gene: TRBJ2-2

CDR3aa: CASSFLAGVNTQYF
CDR3nt: TGTGCCAGCAGCTTCCTAGCGGGGGTCAATACGCAGTATTTT
v_gene: TRBV11-2
d_gene: TRBD2
len: 14
abundance: many
j_gene: TRBJ2-3